This T cell receptor beta chain is from a study of cytomegalovirus exposure and HLA in healthy donors. The study ran its PCR with 60 Vbeta and 13 Jbeta primers. Sequencing was performed with immunoSEQ multiplex PCR; in TCRdb, only in-frame clones are kept and a portion is missing. The profile covers roughly 120,000 clones, with over 60% appearing a single time and 9.5% to 15% taken by the ten largest. Germline V gene sequence: CDR1 SEHNR, CDR2 FQNEAQ (reference sequence). The V gene end was trimmed by 5 bases and the J gene end by 1 base; junction bases not matched to a gene: 7. The CDR3 is 16 amino acids.

The sequenced sample consisted of PBMCs. This chain uses TRBV7-9 with TRBJ2-3, with 9 bases fitting TRBD2. The sequence came from a woman in her forties in good health and CMV-seropositive. The CDR3 nucleotides read TGTGCCAGCAGCCTCAATAGCGGGAGAGGCACAGATACGCAGTATTTT. Translated: CASSLNSGRGTDTQYF.